A selection of T cell receptor beta chains follows, all from one sample in a study of memory CD4+ T cells and cytomegalovirus serostatus. Profiled with immunoSEQ multiplex PCR; TCRdb holds only in-frame clones, not every one. The table has 64,000 or so clones, around 77% seen once. Material: memory CD4+ T cells from blood. The source is an adult in good health and CMV-seronegative. Each CDR3 is given with its conserved first and last residue. A D gene is named only where the DNA matches it firmly. Part of the rows lack a size; the others show once, few, many or a class for expanded clones.

J gene | clone size | V gene | D gene | CDR3 protein | CDR3 DNA
TRBJ1-4 | - | TRBV15 | - | CATSRDKAGRGTNEKLFF | TGTGCCACCAGCAGAGATAAGGCAGGTCGTGGAACTAATGAAAAACTGTTTTTT
TRBJ2-7 | - | TRBV5-6 | TRBD1 | CASSLRGTGGYEQYF | TGTGCCAGCAGCTTGCGGGGCACAGGGGGCTACGAGCAGTACTTC
TRBJ2-7 | few | TRBV7-7 | TRBD2 | CASPGGGMVAGAHPDHEQYF | TGTGCTAGCCCCGGTGGAGGGATGGTAGCGGGAGCCCACCCGGACCACGAGCAGTACTTC
TRBJ1-5 | few | TRBV19 | TRBD1 | CASTPDRGNQPQHF | TGTGCCAGTACTCCTGACAGGGGCAATCAGCCCCAGCATTTT
TRBJ2-2 | - | TRBV6-5 | TRBD1 | CASRETRTGRGELFF | TGTGCCAGCAGGGAGACCCGGACAGGCCGCGGGGAGCTGTTTTTT
TRBJ1-2 | few | TRBV7-2 | - | CASSSFRGRVDGYTF | TGTGCCAGCAGCTCATTCCGGGGTAGGGTGGATGGCTACACCTTC
TRBJ2-7 | - | TRBV30 | - | CAWRGVGEQYF | TGTGCCTGGAGGGGGGTGGGAGAGCAGTACTTC
TRBJ2-3 | - | TRBV7-2 | TRBD1 | CASSSGQATQYF | TGTGCCAGCAGCTCGGGACAGGCTACGCAGTATTTT
TRBJ2-5 | few | TRBV5-4 | - | CASSDTIGGQETQYF | TGTGCCAGCAGCGACACCATCGGGGGTCAAGAGACCCAGTACTTC
TRBJ2-1 | - | TRBV5-1 | TRBD2 | CASSSNPTAGEDEQFF | TGCGCCAGCAGCTCCAACCCTACTGCGGGAGAGGATGAGCAGTTCTTC
TRBJ2-1 | - | TRBV11-3 | TRBD1 | CASSLVGQGLYNEQFF | TGTGCCAGCAGCTTAGTGGGACAGGGGCTCTACAATGAGCAGTTCTTC
TRBJ2-3 | - | TRBV4-1 | - | CASSQGATDTQYF | TGCGCCAGCAGCCAGGGGGCCACAGATACGCAGTATTTT
TRBJ2-7 | - | TRBV7-8 | - | CASSLDPGPGEQYF | TGTGCCAGCAGCTTAGATCCAGGCCCGGGGGAGCAGTACTTC
TRBJ1-4 | - | TRBV2 | - | CASSEMLIYEKLFF | TGTGCCAGCAGTGAAATGCTTATCTACGAAAAACTGTTTTTT
TRBJ2-7 | - | TRBV11-1 | - | CASTRGTHGEQYF | TGTGCCAGCACCCGGGGAACCCATGGCGAGCAGTACTTC
TRBJ2-1 | - | TRBV10-3 | TRBD2 | CAISGTSAGEQFF | TGTGCCATCAGTGGGACTAGCGCGGGTGAGCAGTTCTTC
TRBJ1-2 | - | TRBV27 | - | CASSWHNSNYGYTF | TGTGCCAGCAGTTGGCACAACTCTAACTATGGCTACACCTTC
TRBJ1-1 | - | TRBV7-9 | - | CASSDDTKAFF | TGTGCCAGCAGCGATGACACCAAAGCTTTCTTT
TRBJ1-6 | - | TRBV2 | - | CASREKPGMPNSPLHF | TGTGCCAGCAGGGAGAAACCAGGGATGCCCAATTCACCCCTCCACTTT
TRBJ2-1 | - | TRBV28 | TRBD2 | CASSSGRRDEQFF | TGTGCCAGCAGTAGCGGGAGGCGCGATGAGCAGTTCTTC
TRBJ1-5 | - | TRBV18 | - | CASSQGTAAQPQHF | TGTGCCAGCTCGCAGGGGACGGCGGCTCAGCCCCAGCATTTT
TRBJ2-6 | - | TRBV19 | - | CASSIPRGSGANVLTF | TGTGCCAGTAGTATCCCTCGCGGCTCTGGGGCCAACGTCCTGACTTTC
TRBJ1-3 | - | TRBV20-1 | - | CSARDPNTIYF | TGCAGTGCTAGAGATCCAAACACCATATATTTT
TRBJ1-1 | - | TRBV7-9 | - | CASSPPQELNTEAFF | TGTGCCAGCAGCCCCCCACAGGAGTTGAACACTGAAGCTTTCTTT
TRBJ2-3 | - | TRBV2 | - | CASKKEAVSLWGTDTQYF | TGTGCCAGCAAAAAGGAGGCAGTCTCACTTTGGGGCACAGATACGCAGTATTTT
TRBJ1-1 | - | TRBV7-9 | - | CASSVSSNTEAFF | TGTGCCAGCAGCGTTTCTTCCAACACTGAAGCTTTCTTT
TRBJ1-5 | - | TRBV27 | TRBD1 | CASSSQGVEQPQHF | TGTGCCAGCAGTTCTCAGGGGGTTGAACAGCCCCAGCATTTT
TRBJ1-2 | once | TRBV5-6 | - | CASSLGEGGYGYTF | TGTGCCAGCAGCTTGGGAGAGGGGGGGTATGGCTACACCTTC